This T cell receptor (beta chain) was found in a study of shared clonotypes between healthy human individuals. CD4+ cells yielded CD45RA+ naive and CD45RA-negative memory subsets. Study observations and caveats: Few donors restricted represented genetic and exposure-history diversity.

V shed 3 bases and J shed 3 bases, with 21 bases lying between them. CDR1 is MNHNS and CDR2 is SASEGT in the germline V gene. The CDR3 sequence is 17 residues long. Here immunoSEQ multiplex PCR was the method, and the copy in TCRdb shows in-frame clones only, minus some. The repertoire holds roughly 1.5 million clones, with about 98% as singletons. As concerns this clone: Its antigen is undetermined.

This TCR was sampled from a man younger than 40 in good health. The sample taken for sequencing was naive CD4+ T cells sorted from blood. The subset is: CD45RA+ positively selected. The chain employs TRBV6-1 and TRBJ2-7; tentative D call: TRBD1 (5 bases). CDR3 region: CASSDPTWGGSHYEQYF. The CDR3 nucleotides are TGTGCCAGCAGTGACCCGACCTGGGGCGGCTCCCACTACGAGCAGTACTTC.